The rows below give T cell receptor beta chains drawn from one sample of a study of T cells expressing NK-cell markers. One entry per CDR3 protein, without DNA, is what TCRdb gives after re-calling the 5' RACE reads. This repertoire includes over 200,000 distinct CDR3 sequences. Sequences were obtained from blood T cells: a sorted CD56 or NKG2C T cell subset, CD4+ or CD8+ T cells, or bulk PBMC T cells (not recorded which). The origin of the receptors is a young man in good health. Each CDR3 is given with its conserved first and last residue. The order of the fields is V gene, J gene, CDR3 protein.

V: TRBV11-2; J: TRBJ2-3; CDR3: CASSLRQSPKGTDTQYF
V: TRBV19; J: TRBJ1-2; CDR3: CASSISDRVFGYTF
V: TRBV5-1; J: TRBJ2-5; CDR3: CASKPTGQETQYF
V: TRBV12-3/TRBV12-4; J: TRBJ1-1; CDR3: CASSGTGALTEAFF
V: TRBV7-2; J: TRBJ2-3; CDR3: CASQGLASTDTQYF
V: TRBV11-2; J: TRBJ1-2; CDR3: CASSLHPGSPESNTF
V: TRBV4-2; J: TRBJ1-5; CDR3: CASSQDRAGQPQHF
V: TRBV7-2; J: TRBJ2-1; CDR3: CASSSGLHNEQFF
V: TRBV27; J: TRBJ2-7; CDR3: CASSLFAGGNYEQYF
V: TRBV11-2; J: TRBJ2-5; CDR3: CASSLEDRGSETQYF
V: TRBV12-3/TRBV12-4; J: TRBJ2-2; CDR3: CASSPQGSGELFF
V: TRBV20-1; J: TRBJ1-2; CDR3: CSARGTGGYTF
V: TRBV12-3/TRBV12-4; J: TRBJ2-6; CDR3: CASSLRAGAGANVLTF
V: TRBV12-3/TRBV12-4; J: TRBJ2-3; CDR3: CASIPVWRGDTDTQYF
V: TRBV11-2; J: TRBJ2-5; CDR3: CASSLGFVETQYF
V: TRBV24-1; J: TRBJ2-3; CDR3: CATSDRGTGDSTDTQYF
V: TRBV6-1; J: TRBJ2-1; CDR3: CASRPGLAGSSYNEQFF
V: TRBV20-1; J: TRBJ2-5; CDR3: CSAPPGVSRWETQYF
V: TRBV20-1; J: TRBJ2-7; CDR3: CSARGQGPEQYF
V: TRBV12-3/TRBV12-4; J: TRBJ1-2; CDR3: CASSSPGQGVSYGYTF
V: TRBV19; J: TRBJ2-1; CDR3: CASSRTDTTNEQFF
V: TRBV12-3/TRBV12-4; J: TRBJ2-2; CDR3: CASSLGSNTGELFF
V: TRBV29-1; J: TRBJ2-1; CDR3: CSTLPGLEGYYDEQFF
V: TRBV20-1; J: TRBJ2-1; CDR3: CSATIVGGRLFDEQFF
V: TRBV19; J: TRBJ2-7; CDR3: CASRKPGLPYEQYF
V: TRBV7-2; J: TRBJ2-3; CDR3: CASSFVEFLASTDTQYF
V: TRBV20-1; J: TRBJ2-1; CDR3: CSARSRGTSGIYNEQFF
V: TRBV4-2; J: TRBJ2-5; CDR3: CASSQLAGGTETQYF
V: TRBV12-3/TRBV12-4; J: TRBJ2-4; CDR3: CASSRGTLRAKNIQYF
V: TRBV4-1; J: TRBJ2-2; CDR3: CASSHQGGMNTGELFF
V: TRBV20-1; J: TRBJ2-1; CDR3: CSARGRGRSYNEQFF
V: TRBV5-1; J: TRBJ1-1; CDR3: CASQTDMNTEAFF
V: TRBV12-3/TRBV12-4; J: TRBJ2-2; CDR3: CASSLTALRMGELFF
V: TRBV29-1; J: TRBJ2-1; CDR3: CSVSGTSGIDEQFF
V: TRBV7-9; J: TRBJ2-4; CDR3: CASSYDPGQGPYF
V: TRBV19; J: TRBJ1-5; CDR3: CASTYVGSGQPQHF
V: TRBV7-3; J: TRBJ2-1; CDR3: CASSSGTHLNEQFF
V: TRBV25-1; J: TRBJ2-3; CDR3: CASSYRGQLAGAADTQYF
V: TRBV12-3/TRBV12-4; J: TRBJ2-2; CDR3: CASSFLWFSGTGELFF
V: TRBV28; J: TRBJ2-5; CDR3: CASSRQGAPGETQYF
V: TRBV7-8; J: TRBJ1-6; CDR3: CASSQDSHNSPLHF
V: TRBV12-3/TRBV12-4; J: TRBJ2-7; CDR3: CASSNRDGRTLSKYEQYF
V: TRBV29-1; J: TRBJ2-3; CDR3: CSSSGSTDTQYF
V: TRBV9; J: TRBJ1-1; CDR3: CASSVEVNTEAFF
V: TRBV28; J: TRBJ1-2; CDR3: CASRGTPNYGYTF
V: TRBV25-1; J: TRBJ2-1; CDR3: CASRTDRGRNNEQFF
V: TRBV28; J: TRBJ2-7; CDR3: CASSPTSGRAVHEQYF
V: TRBV11-3; J: TRBJ1-1; CDR3: CASSLVLGATEAFF
V: TRBV5-6; J: TRBJ1-6; CDR3: CASSSTPSGRLISPLHF
V: TRBV7-9; J: TRBJ2-5; CDR3: CASSFRTGSETQYF